This T cell receptor (beta chain) was found in a study of persistence of HIV-infected CD4 T cells. Cells were stimulated with overlapping HIV-1 Gag 15-mer peptides. Memory cells lacking CD40L and CD69 with high CD45RO were sorted. Donors were HIV-1-infected adults who began suppressive ART during chronic infection. Before stimulation, PBMCs underwent CD8+ T cell depletion. Sequencing used immunoSEQ version 4 in survey mode. Only in-frame clones appear in the TCRdb table, and some are missing; sequencing was by immunoSEQ multiplex PCR. The sample lists 30,000 to 45,000 clones; approximately 87% were seen once. In the case of this clone: Its specificity is not known.

The trim removed 5 bases at V and 7 bases at J, leaving 11 bases unmatched. Germline V lookup: CDR1 SGHTA, CDR2 FQGNSA. The CDR3 has 16 amino acids. The V call is TRBV7-2, the J call TRBJ1-6; 7 bases line up with TRBD1. This sample comprised cultured CD4+ T cells from PBMCs, obtained from a patient who received antiretroviral therapy. The sequence came from an adult with HIV. The donor label of this sample is uncertain. CDR3 in amino acids: CASSLQGQVQNSPLHF. CDR3 DNA: TGTGCCAGCAGCCTGCAAGGACAGGTTCAGAATTCACCCCTCCACTTT.